One sample yielded the 19 T cell receptor beta chains listed below, sequenced in a study of shared clonotypes between healthy human individuals. Profiling relied on immunoSEQ multiplex PCR, and the TCRdb table lists in-frame clones only, not all of them. The table lists over 400,000 clones, 70% to 85% of them singletons. Sequenced material: PBMCs. These receptors came from a woman aged 40 to 50 in good health. Some clones in this sample may be carry-over from other donors' samples.

This clone has more than one count but fewer than ten. The chain is built from TRBV19 and TRBJ2-1; the match to TRBD2 covers 10 bases. The CDR3 length is 16 residues. In germline, CDR1 is LNHDA, CDR2 SQIVND (reference sequence). Trimming removed 6 bases from V and 6 bases from J; junction bases left unmatched: 11. In DNA form, the CDR3 reads TGTGCCAGTAGCAAGCGGGGGGGATTGGTGGCCAATGAGCAGTTCTTC. Translating it yields CASSKRGGLVANEQFF.

This clone occurred a few times. This chain connects TRBV6-1 to TRBJ2-1; 7 positions agree with TRBD2. The V gene's germline CDR1 is MNHNS and CDR2 SASEGT. The ends lost 0 bases at V and 7 bases at J; junction bases unmatched: 6. The CDR3 runs 15 residues. The CDR3 sequence: CASSEAGGPQNEQFF. DNA for the CDR3: TGTGCCAGCAGTGAAGCGGGAGGGCCGCAGAATGAGCAGTTCTTC.

This clone appeared once. The rearrangement joins TRBV30 to TRBJ1-1, with unresolved D. The V end was cut by 2 bases, the J end by 3 bases, with 7 bases between. The length of the CDR3 is 12 residues. Looked up from germline, CDR1 is GTSNPN and CDR2 is SVGIG (reference sequence). The CDR3, as DNA: TGTGCCTGGAGTAGGAGGTACACTGAAGCTTTCTTT. It codes for CAWSRRYTEAFF.

The rearrangement links TRBV11-3 to TRBJ2-3; the match to TRBD2 covers 13 bases. The CDR3 is 17 residues long. Germline CDR1 is SGHNT and CDR2 is YENEEA. The J segment lost 1 base and the V segment lost 4 bases, leaving 5 bases of the junction unmatched. CDR3 in DNA: TGTGCCAGCAGCTCCGGAGGGACTAGCGGGGGCACAGATACGCAGTATTTT. It codes for CASSSGGTSGGTDTQYF.

This chain connects TRBV19 to TRBJ2-3; D is unclear. Germline V gene sequence: CDR1 LNHDA, CDR2 SQIVND (reference sequence). This CDR3 region has 13 residues. Trimming removed 9 bases from V and 2 bases from J, with 12 bases in between. The chain's CDR3 is CASRRGHTDTQYF. CDR3 coding DNA: TGTGCCAGCAGGAGAGGTCACACAGATACGCAGTATTTT.

Concerning this clone itself: A much larger clone is a single base away; this may be a read error. V gene TRBV6-5 combines with J gene TRBJ2-5; TRBD2 matches 12 bases. Germline values: CDR1 MNHEY, CDR2 SVGAGI. Trimming removed 5 bases from V and 5 bases from J; junction bases left unmatched: 3. CDR3 length equals 14 residues. CDR3 loop: CASSRLAGEETQYF. CDR3 bases: TGTGCCAGCAGTCGACTAGCGGGAGAGGAGACCCAGTACTTC.

This chain links TRBV2 with TRBJ1-4; 8 nucleotides align to TRBD1. This CDR3 comprises 15 residues. Germline V gives CDR1 SNHLY, CDR2 FYNNEI. The V segment lost 6 bases and the J segment 0 bases; nucleotides outside the gene matches: 3. In nucleotides, the CDR3 is TGTGCCAGCAGGGACAGGGAAGCAACTAATGAAAAACTGTTTTTT. Amino acid sequence: CASRDREATNEKLFF.

This clone was observed a handful of times. Other DNA sequences of this sample code for an identical CDR3. The chain combines TRBV7-9 with TRBJ2-7; D remains unclear. Germline V gives CDR1 SEHNR, CDR2 FQNEAQ (reference sequence). The CDR3 runs to 12 residues. The V end was cut by 4 bases, the J end by 4 bases, with 8 bases between. The CDR3 DNA reads as TGTGCCAGCAGCTCCCTGTTGTACGAGCAGTACTTC. Translation gives CASSSLLYEQYF.

J is TRBJ1-5 and V is TRBV15; D is uncertain. Germline V CDR1 and CDR2: LNHNV, YYDKDF (reference sequence). This CDR3 has 16 residues. Trimming pared 0 bases from V and 3 bases from J, leaving 12 bases between. The DNA for the CDR3 is TGTGCCACCAGCAGAGATAGGCCGGGGATCAATCAGCCCCAGCATTTT. Its protein product is CATSRDRPGINQPQHF.

The DNA for the CDR3 is TGTGCCAGCAGTGACTGGGCAGGGGGCACCGGGGAGCTGTTTTTT. Its protein is CASSDWAGGTGELFF. The rearrangement uses TRBV6-4 and TRBJ2-2, with TRBD1 identical over 7 bases. The ends lost 1 base at V and 4 bases at J; junction bases unmatched: 3. The germline V gene encodes CDR1 MRHNA and CDR2 SNTAGT. CDR3 length: 15 residues.

This rearrangement joins TRBV4-1 to TRBJ2-4; 8 nucleotides match TRBD2. The CDR3 is 15 amino acids. CDR1 and CDR2 from the germline V gene are MGHRA and YSYEKL. Trimming cost V 4 bases and J 0 bases; bases outside gene matches: 2. CDR3 DNA: TGCGCCAGCAGCCGAGCGGGGGAAGCCAAAAACATTCAGTACTTC. This encodes CASSRAGEAKNIQYF.

The chain is built from TRBV27 and TRBJ2-2, with D possibly being TRBD2 (5 bases). The ends were cut back, 3 bases at V and 7 bases at J, with 6 bases in the middle. The CDR3 contains 12 residues. Germline V gives CDR1 MNHEY, CDR2 SMNVEV (reference sequence). For the CDR3, the DNA is TGTGCCAGCAGTTTTCGGGGCGGGGAGCTGTTTTTT. Translating gives CASSFRGGELFF.

Worth noting for this clone: The same CDR3 is also encoded by other DNA sequences in this sample. The chain recombines TRBV25-1 with TRBJ1-1; D is unresolved. The CDR3 covers 11 residues. Germline assignment: CDR1 MGHDK and CDR2 SYGVNS. Between the trimmed V and J ends, which lost 6 bases and 5 bases, there was a span of 7 bases. The CDR3 region has the DNA TGTGCCAGCAGAGGAGGGACTGAAGCTTTCTTT. Its protein is CASRGGTEAFF.

This clone turned up a few times. The chain links TRBV9 to TRBJ1-2; 10 positions match TRBD1. The CDR3 extends over 18 amino acids. V trimming: 3 bases; J trimming: 3 bases; junction bases outside the gene matches: 14. Germline lookup yields CDR1 SGDLS and CDR2 YYNGEE. The CDR3 reads CASSDPGQGTSDYYGYTF. The CDR3 DNA reads as TGTGCCAGCAGCGATCCGGGACAGGGGACTTCTGATTACTATGGCTACACCTTC.

The V gene is TRBV2, the J gene TRBJ1-3; TRBD1 might be the D (6 bases). V shed 3 bases and J shed 3 bases, with 12 bases lying between them. CDR1 and CDR2 (germline): SNHLY, FYNNEI. The length of the CDR3 is 15 residues. This chain's CDR3 is CASSETGGVGNTIYF. The CDR3 region has the DNA TGTGCCAGCAGTGAGACAGGAGGCGTTGGAAACACCATATATTTT.

The V call is TRBV5-1, the J call TRBJ2-1, with D uncertain. The CDR3 sequence is 16 residues long. Germline V lookup: CDR1 SGHRS, CDR2 YFSETQ. The V and J ends lost 0 bases and 4 bases respectively, with 14 bases between them. The CDR3 bases are TGCGCCAGCAGCTTGGAATTATTCCAATCGTACAATGAGCAGTTCTTC. It is translated as CASSLELFQSYNEQFF.

This sequence joins TRBV10-2 and TRBJ2-7, with D perhaps matching TRBD2 (6 bases). Germline V gene data show CDR1 as WSHSY and CDR2 as SAAADI. CDR3 size: 16 residues. V gave up 4 bases and J gave up 3 bases, with 19 bases separating them. In DNA, the CDR3 is TGCGCCAGCAGTGCCCCGGGGGAGTCCTTTCTCTACGAGCAGTACTTC. Amino acid sequence: CASSAPGESFLYEQYF.

The chain uses TRBV5-4 and TRBJ2-2; 9 nucleotides align to TRBD2. V lost 0 bases, J lost 0 bases, and 3 bases stayed unmatched. This CDR3 comprises 17 residues. The germline CDR1 and CDR2 sequences are SGHNT and YYREEE (reference sequence). The CDR3 bases are TGTGCCAGCAGCTTGGCGGGCGGGAGGGCGAACACCGGGGAGCTGTTTTTT. It is translated as CASSLAGGRANTGELFF.

The chain couples TRBV4-2 to TRBJ2-7; 7 positions agree with TRBD2. This CDR3 is 15 amino acids long. Looked up from germline, CDR1 is LGHNA and CDR2 is YNFKEQ. Trimming cost V 2 bases and J 0 bases; bases outside gene matches: 4. The CDR3 loop reads CASSQPGGRSYEQYF. For the CDR3, the DNA is TGTGCCAGCAGCCAACCGGGAGGTCGCTCCTACGAGCAGTACTTC.